This T cell receptor beta chain was profiled in a study of cytomegalovirus exposure and HLA in healthy donors. Germline CDR1 MNHEY, CDR2 SMNVEV (reference sequence). Trimming removed 5 bases from V and 4 bases from J; junction bases left unmatched: 11. This CDR3 is built from 15 residues. Study outcomes and limitations: In a later analysis, V- and J-gene trimming of beta chains associated with a DCLRE1C missense variant, replicated independently. Some V segments could not be told apart, so they were left out, TRBV6-2 and TRBV6-3 among them. Productive status was seen about 87% or about 30% of the time for most TCR beta V segments in an earlier analysis.

As for this clone: The antigen is not known.

PCR amplification relied on 60 Vbeta primers (plus 13 Jbeta primers). Libraries were prepared by immunoSEQ multiplex PCR; TCRdb keeps only in-frame clonotypes and omits some of them. This repertoire includes about 46,000 clones. The genes are TRBV27 and TRBJ2-7, with 7 positions matching TRBD2. Sequenced: PBMCs. The sequence derives from a woman aged 40 to 49 in good health and CMV-seronegative. CDR3 protein: CASSPLGGRGYEQYF. CDR3 sequence (DNA): TGTGCCAGCAGTCCCCTCGGCGGGAGAGGGTACGAGCAGTACTTC.